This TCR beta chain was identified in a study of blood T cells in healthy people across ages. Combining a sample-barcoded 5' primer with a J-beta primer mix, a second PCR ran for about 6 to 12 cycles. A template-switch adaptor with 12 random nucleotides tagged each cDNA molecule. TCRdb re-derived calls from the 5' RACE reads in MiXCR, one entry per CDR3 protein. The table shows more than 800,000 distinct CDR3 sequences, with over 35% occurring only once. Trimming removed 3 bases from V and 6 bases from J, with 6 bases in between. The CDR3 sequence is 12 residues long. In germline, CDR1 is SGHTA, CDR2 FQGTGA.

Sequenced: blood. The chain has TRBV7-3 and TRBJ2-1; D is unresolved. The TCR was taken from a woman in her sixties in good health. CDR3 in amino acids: CASSLTPNEQFF. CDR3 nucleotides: TGTGCCAGCAGCTTGACGCCCAATGAGCAGTTCTTC.